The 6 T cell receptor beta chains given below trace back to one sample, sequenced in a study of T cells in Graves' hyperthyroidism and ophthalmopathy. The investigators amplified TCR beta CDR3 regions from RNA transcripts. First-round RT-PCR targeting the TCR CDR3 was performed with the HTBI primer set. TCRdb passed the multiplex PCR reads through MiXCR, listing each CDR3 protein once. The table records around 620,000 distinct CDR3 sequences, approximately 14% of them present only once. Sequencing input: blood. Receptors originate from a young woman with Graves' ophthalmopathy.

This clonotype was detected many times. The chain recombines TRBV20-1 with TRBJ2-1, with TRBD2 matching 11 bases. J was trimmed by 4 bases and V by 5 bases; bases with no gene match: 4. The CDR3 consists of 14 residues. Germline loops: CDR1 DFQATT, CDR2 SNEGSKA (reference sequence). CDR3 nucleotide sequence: TGCAGTGCTCCCCGACTAGCGGGGTACAATGAGCAGTTCTTC. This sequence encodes CSAPRLAGYNEQFF.

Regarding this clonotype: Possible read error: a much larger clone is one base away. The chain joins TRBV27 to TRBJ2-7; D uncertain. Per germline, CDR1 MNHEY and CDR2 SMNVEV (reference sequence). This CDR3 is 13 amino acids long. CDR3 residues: CASSLSDCYGQYF. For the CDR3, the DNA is TGTGCCAGCAGTTTATCGGATTGTTACGGGCAGTACTTC.

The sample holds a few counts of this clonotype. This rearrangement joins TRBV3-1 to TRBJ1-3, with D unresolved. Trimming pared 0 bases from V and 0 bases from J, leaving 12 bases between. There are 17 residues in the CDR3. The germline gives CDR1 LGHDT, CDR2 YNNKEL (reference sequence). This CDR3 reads CASSQDLGRISGNTIYF. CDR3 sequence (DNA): TGTGCCAGCAGCCAAGATTTGGGCAGGATCTCTGGAAACACCATATATTTT.

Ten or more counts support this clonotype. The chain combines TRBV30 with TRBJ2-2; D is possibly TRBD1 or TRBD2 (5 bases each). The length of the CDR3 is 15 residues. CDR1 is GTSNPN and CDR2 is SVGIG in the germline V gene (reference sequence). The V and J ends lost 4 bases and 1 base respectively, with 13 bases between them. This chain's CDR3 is CAWNPGRGNTGELFF. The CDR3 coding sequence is TGTGCCTGGAATCCGGGACGCGGGAACACCGGGGAGCTGTTTTTT.

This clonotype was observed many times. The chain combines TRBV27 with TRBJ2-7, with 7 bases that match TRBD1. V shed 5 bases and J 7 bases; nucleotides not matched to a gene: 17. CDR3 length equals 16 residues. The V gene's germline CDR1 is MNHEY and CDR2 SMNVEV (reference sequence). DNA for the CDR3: TGTGCCAGCAGTCCTCGGACGGGACAGCCAGTGAGTGAGCAGTACTTC. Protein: CASSPRTGQPVSEQYF.

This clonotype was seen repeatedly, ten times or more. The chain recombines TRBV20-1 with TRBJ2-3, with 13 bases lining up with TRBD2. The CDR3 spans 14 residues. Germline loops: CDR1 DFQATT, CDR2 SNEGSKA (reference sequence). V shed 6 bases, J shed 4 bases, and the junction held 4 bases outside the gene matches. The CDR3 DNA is TGCAGTGCACTGACTAGCGGGAGGCCAGATACGCAGTATTTT. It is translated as CSALTSGRPDTQYF.